Each of the 14 T cell receptor beta chains below was sequenced from the same sample in a study of blood T cell repertoires in COVID-19. Profiled with immunoSEQ multiplex PCR; TCRdb holds only in-frame clones, not every one. The sample has roughly 310,000 clones, roughly 90% seen once; the top ten hold 4%. The specimen sequenced was peripheral blood. The receptors here all came from a woman aged 45-65 years with active or convalescent COVID-19.

This clone has just one count. V usage is TRBV28 and J usage is TRBJ1-1, with unresolved D. This CDR3 region has 13 residues. Germline V lookup: CDR1 MDHEN, CDR2 SYDVKM. V gave up 5 bases and J gave up 1 base, with 8 bases separating them. CDR3 DNA sequence: TGTGCCAGCAGTCGGAGAAGGAACACTGAAGCTTTCTTT. It specifies CASSRRRNTEAFF.

The chain joins TRBV3-1 (or the pseudogene TRBV3-2) to TRBJ2-5; 10 bases match TRBD2. Germline trimming cut 2 bases from V and 2 bases from J; bases unmatched to any gene: 2. Germline V gives CDR1 LGHDT, CDR2 YNNKEL (reference sequence). The CDR3 is made up of 15 amino acids. The CDR3 reads CASSQTSGAQETQYF. For the CDR3, the DNA is TGTGCCAGCAGCCAAACTAGCGGGGCTCAAGAGACCCAGTACTTC.

J is TRBJ2-1 and V is TRBV2, with D uncertain. The CDR3 has 15 residues. CDR1 is SNHLY and CDR2 is FYNNEI in the germline V gene. Trimming removed 3 bases at V and 0 bases at J, with 9 bases between. CDR3 sequence: CASSEETSSYNEQFF. The CDR3 DNA sequence: TGTGCCAGCAGTGAGGAGACGAGCTCCTACAATGAGCAGTTCTTC. Full variable domain (missing parts from reference TRBV2 and TRBJ2-1): EPEVTQTPSHQVTQMGQEVILRCVPISNHLYFYWYRQILGQKVEFLVSFYNNEISEKSEIFDDQFSVERPDGSNFTLKIRSTKLEDSAMYFCASSEETSSYNEQFFGPGTRLTVL.

In this sample, this clone turned up a few times. The chain carries TRBV20-1 and TRBJ1-2, with 7 bases matching TRBD1. Germline lookup yields CDR1 DFQATT and CDR2 SNEGSKA (reference sequence). The CDR3 loop spans 16 amino acids. V trimming: 3 bases; J trimming: 2 bases; junction bases outside the gene matches: 12. CDR3 sequence: CSASRPTGWGNYGYTF. CDR3 bases: TGCAGTGCTAGTAGGCCGACAGGGTGGGGAAACTATGGCTACACCTTC.

V gene TRBV29-1 combines with J gene TRBJ2-7, with 11 bases aligning to TRBD1. The germline V gene has CDR1 SQVTM and CDR2 ANQGSEA. Germline trimming cut 6 bases from V and 5 bases from J; bases unmatched to any gene: 9. The CDR3 consists of 14 residues. CDR3 nucleotides: TGCAGCGTGGCAGGGACAGGGGGATGGGACGAGCAGTACTTC. This sequence encodes CSVAGTGGWDEQYF.

The rearrangement joins TRBV7-8 to TRBJ2-2; TRBD2 agrees at 8 bases. Germline V gives CDR1 SGHVS, CDR2 FQNEAQ. This CDR3 contains 16 residues. V was clipped by 2 bases and J by 2 bases; unmatched bases: 4. The CDR3 is CASSLNSGTNTGELFF. CDR3 sequence (DNA): TGTGCCAGCAGCTTAAATAGCGGGACCAACACCGGGGAGCTGTTTTTT.

The CDR3 DNA is TGTGCCAGGGGACTAGCGTTTAATGAGCAGTTCTTC. It specifies CARGLAFNEQFF. J is TRBJ2-1 and V is TRBV2; 10 bases line up with TRBD2. Germline V gives CDR1 SNHLY, CDR2 FYNNEI. The CDR3 is 12 amino acids. V shed 9 bases, J shed 7 bases, and the junction held 3 bases outside the gene matches.

The chain combines TRBV25-1 with TRBJ1-5; D possibly corresponds to TRBD1 (6 bases). Per the germline V gene, CDR1 is MGHDK and CDR2 is SYGVNS. The CDR3 consists of 14 residues. Trimming took 2 bases from V and 6 from J, leaving 11 bases between them. This CDR3 reads CASSETGYGQPQHF. CDR3 nucleotide sequence: TGTGCCAGCAGTGAAACAGGGTACGGTCAGCCCCAGCATTTT.

The genes are TRBV14 and TRBJ1-6; 8 bases are a match to TRBD1. There are 17 residues in the CDR3. The germline V gene has CDR1 SGHDN and CDR2 FVKESK. Germline trimming cut 4 bases from V and 3 bases from J; bases unmatched to any gene: 8. The CDR3 here is CASSRLQGGNYNSPLHF. The CDR3 DNA reads TGTGCCAGCAGCCGTCTACAGGGGGGAAACTATAATTCACCCCTCCACTTT.

V usage is TRBV6-6 and J usage is TRBJ2-2; TRBD2 might be the D (6 bases). Trimming shortened V by 10 bases and J by 5 bases, and 23 bases separated the two germline ends. This CDR3 contains 16 residues. In germline, CDR1 is MNHNY, CDR2 SVGAGI (reference sequence). The CDR3 DNA reads TGTGCCACTTGGGACTCCCCAACTTGGGGTACCGGGGAGCTGTTTTTT. Residues: CATWDSPTWGTGELFF.

This sequence joins TRBV7-8 and TRBJ1-6; TRBD1 is a possible D gene (5 bases). CDR1 SGHVS and CDR2 FQNEAQ come from the germline V gene. The CDR3 runs to 18 residues. The V end was cut by 3 bases, the J end by 4 bases, with 19 bases between. The CDR3 DNA follows: TGTGCCAGCAGCTTTGCCGGGGACTTCCCCTCATATAATTCACCCCTCCACTTT. Translation: CASSFAGDFPSYNSPLHF.

V is TRBV9 and J is TRBJ2-1; 7 positions agree with TRBD1. Germline trimming cut 3 bases from V and 4 bases from J; bases unmatched to any gene: 16. CDR1 and CDR2 (germline): SGDLS, YYNGEE. The length of the CDR3 is 18 residues. CDR3 bases: TGTGCCAGCAGCGCCCGTCGGGGACAGTCCACGGGGTACAATGAGCAGTTCTTC. The encoded protein is CASSARRGQSTGYNEQFF. Using reference TRBV9 and TRBJ2-1 for the parts outside the CDR3, the full variable domain is DSGVTQTPKHLITATGQRVTLRCSPRSGDLSVYWYQQSLDQGLQFLIQYYNGEERAKGNILERFSAQQFPDLHSELNLSSLELGDSALYFCASSARRGQSTGYNEQFFGPGTRLTVL.

V gene TRBV11-1 combines with J gene TRBJ2-7; 9 bases fit TRBD2. The junction had 4 bases not matched to a gene; V was cut back by 1 base and J by 6 bases. CDR3 length equals 14 residues. Germline V gives CDR1 SGHAT, CDR2 FQDESV (reference sequence). CDR3 coding DNA: TGTGCCAGCAGCTTAGAAGCGGGGGGCCGCGAGCAGTACTTC. Translated: CASSLEAGGREQYF.

The J gene is TRBJ1-1, the V gene TRBV18; D possibly corresponds to TRBD1 (5 bases). Germline CDR1 is KGHSH and CDR2 is LQKENI. The CDR3 has 13 amino acids. The ends were cut back, 4 bases at V and 1 base at J, with 7 bases in the middle. DNA of the CDR3: TGTGCCAGCTCACAGGGGAAGAACACTGAAGCTTTCTTT. It codes for CASSQGKNTEAFF.